These 8 T cell receptor beta chains originate from one sample sequenced in a study of PD-1 blockade in classical Hodgkin lymphoma. Here immunoSEQ multiplex PCR was the method, and the copy in TCRdb shows in-frame clones only, minus some. Of roughly 56,000 clones in the sample, 87% are singletons; the top ten hold about 8.1%. Time point: cycle 4 day 1 (C4D1), after more than 5 weeks of nivolumab. Each patient's relapse followed autologous stem cell transplantation, and brentuximab vedotin exposure varied. The starting material was peripheral blood mononuclear cells (PBMCs), obtained before the fourth cycle of nivolumab. These receptors originate from a human donor with classical Hodgkin lymphoma.

This clone was counted a single time. The chain has TRBV5-1 and TRBJ2-5, with D maybe TRBD1 (5 bases). Germline CDR1 is SGHRS and CDR2 is YFSETQ. The CDR3 contains 14 residues. The V end lost 3 bases, the J end lost 7 bases, and 16 bases lay between the germline ends. The CDR3 sequence: CASSSPDRAGTQYF. The CDR3, as DNA: TGCGCCAGCAGCTCCCCCGACAGAGCAGGGACCCAGTACTTC.

This clone has just one count. The J gene is TRBJ1-5, the V gene TRBV5-8; TRBD1 might be the D (5 bases). CDR3 size: 17 residues. Germline values: CDR1 SGHTS, CDR2 YDEGEE. Deletions cut 3 bases from V and 4 bases from J, with 20 bases between. The CDR3 DNA is TGTGCCAGCAGCTACGACCTCGAGGGCAGGGTGAATCAGCCCCAGCATTTT. Translating it yields CASSYDLEGRVNQPQHF.

This clone was found a few times. V usage is TRBV30 and J usage is TRBJ1-1, with D unresolved. From germline, CDR1 is GTSNPN and CDR2 SVGIG (reference sequence). Trimming shortened V by 3 bases and J by 7 bases, and 9 bases separated the two germline ends. This CDR3 comprises 11 residues. DNA of the CDR3: TGTGCCTGGAGGCACGGAGGTGAAGCTTTCTTT. Its translation: CAWRHGGEAFF.

The rearrangement links TRBV19 to TRBJ2-5; TRBD2 aligns across 13 bases. From germline, CDR1 is LNHDA and CDR2 SQIVND (reference sequence). The trim removed 4 bases at V and 1 base at J, leaving 0 bases unmatched. CDR3 size: 15 residues. CDR3 sequence reads: CASSRLAGGQETQYF. The CDR3 DNA sequence: TGTGCCAGTAGTAGACTAGCGGGGGGCCAAGAGACCCAGTACTTC.

The chain is built from TRBV5-1 and TRBJ1-4; a possible D gene is TRBD1 (6 bases). CDR3 size: 14 residues. CDR1 and CDR2 (germline): SGHRS, YFSETQ. V was trimmed by 2 bases and J by 2 bases, leaving 7 bases between them. The CDR3 here is CASSFQGTNEKLFF. For the CDR3, the DNA is TGCGCCAGCAGCTTCCAGGGGACTAATGAAAAACTGTTTTTT. Complete variable domain (other parts from reference TRBV5-1 and TRBJ1-4): KAGVTQTPRYLIKTRGQQVTLSCSPISGHRSVSWYQQTPGQGLQFLFEYFSETQRNKGNFPGRFSGRQFSNSRSEMNVSTLELGDSALYLCASSFQGTNEKLFFGSGTQLSVL.

The genes are TRBV7-9 and TRBJ1-2, with D hard to call. The CDR3 sequence is 13 residues long. V was cut by 5 bases and J by 8 bases, with 15 bases left in between. Germline-derived CDR1 and CDR2 are SEHNR and FQNEAQ (reference sequence). The DNA for the CDR3 is TGTGCCAGCAGCCCCCAAGGGATGGGAGGCTACACCTTC. This translates into CASSPQGMGGYTF.

This chain joins TRBV7-9 and TRBJ2-6; D remains ambiguous. Trimming stripped 3 bases from V and 0 bases from J, with 12 bases between. Germline V lookup: CDR1 SEHNR, CDR2 FQNEAQ (reference sequence). There are 17 residues in the CDR3. This CDR3 is CASSFRSVHSGANVLTF. CDR3 bases: TGTGCCAGCAGCTTTAGGAGTGTGCACTCTGGGGCCAACGTCCTGACTTTC. The whole variable domain, filled in from reference TRBV7-9 and TRBJ2-6, reads DTGVSQNPRHKITKRGQNVTFRCDPISEHNRLYWYRQTLGQGPEFLTYFQNEAQLEKSRLLSDRFSAERPKGSFSTLEIQRTEQGDSAMYLCASSFRSVHSGANVLTFGAGSRLTVL.

The chain links TRBV6-6 to TRBJ2-3; the match to TRBD2 covers 12 bases. The germline CDR1 and CDR2 sequences are MNHNY and SVGAGI (reference sequence). J lost 0 bases, V lost 6 bases, and 4 bases had no gene match. The CDR3 has 16 amino acids. CDR3 amino acids: CASRLAGGKSTDTQYF. CDR3 nucleotides: TGTGCCAGCAGACTAGCGGGGGGTAAAAGCACAGATACGCAGTATTTT.